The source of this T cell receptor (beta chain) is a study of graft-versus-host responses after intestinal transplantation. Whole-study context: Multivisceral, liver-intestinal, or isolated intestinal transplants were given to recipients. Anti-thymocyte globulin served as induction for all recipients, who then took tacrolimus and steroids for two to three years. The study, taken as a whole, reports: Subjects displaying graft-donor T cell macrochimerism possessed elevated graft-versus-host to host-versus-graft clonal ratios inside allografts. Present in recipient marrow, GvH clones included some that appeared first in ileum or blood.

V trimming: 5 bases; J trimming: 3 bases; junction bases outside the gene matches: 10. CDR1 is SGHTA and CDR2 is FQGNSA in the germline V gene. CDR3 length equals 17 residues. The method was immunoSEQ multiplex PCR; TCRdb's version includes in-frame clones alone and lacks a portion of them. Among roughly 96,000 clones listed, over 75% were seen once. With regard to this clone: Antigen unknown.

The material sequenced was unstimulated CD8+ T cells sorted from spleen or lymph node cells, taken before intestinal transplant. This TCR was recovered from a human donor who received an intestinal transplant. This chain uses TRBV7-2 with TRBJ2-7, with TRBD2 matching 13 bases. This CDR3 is CASSLGTSGKDLYEQYF. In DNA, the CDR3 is TGTGCCAGCAGCCTTGGGACTAGCGGGAAGGACCTCTACGAGCAGTACTTC.